These 10 T cell receptor beta chains were sequenced from one sample in a study of T cells in Graves' hyperthyroidism and ophthalmopathy. Amplification of TCR beta CDR3 regions used RNA as the template. During a first-round RT-PCR of the TCR CDR3, the HTBI primer set was used. Each CDR3 protein is one row after TCRdb ran MiXCR on the multiplex PCR reads. The profile covers about 620,000 distinct CDR3 sequences, with around 15% appearing a single time and less than 4.5% taken by the ten largest. The sample taken for sequencing was blood. Receptors were obtained from a woman in her thirties with Graves' hyperthyroidism.

This clonotype was counted ten times or more. The J gene is TRBJ2-7, the V gene TRBV24-1, with 10 bases identical to TRBD2. The CDR3 runs 15 residues. After removal of 5 bases from V and 5 bases from J, the junction contained 8 bases not matched to a gene. The V gene's germline CDR1 is KGHDR and CDR2 SFDVKD. The CDR3 nucleotides are TGTGCCACCAGTGTAACCCTAGCGGGAGTTGACGAGCAGTACTTC. It translates to CATSVTLAGVDEQYF.

Many counts were recorded for this clonotype. The rearrangement joins TRBV14 to TRBJ2-7; no reliable D call. This CDR3 has 15 residues. The germline gives CDR1 SGHDN, CDR2 FVKESK. Trimming took 0 bases from V and 4 from J, leaving 13 bases between them. Written as DNA, the CDR3 is TGTGCCAGCAGCCAAGATGGTGGGCGCGGATACGAGCAGTACTTC. Amino acid sequence: CASSQDGGRGYEQYF.

This clonotype appeared a few times. The chain recombines TRBV9 with TRBJ2-7, with TRBD2 matching over 11 bases. The CDR3 has 15 amino acids. J was trimmed by 4 bases and V by 4 bases; bases with no gene match: 7. Germline loops: CDR1 SGDLS, CDR2 YYNGEE. CDR3 DNA sequence: TGTGCCAGCAGCCTACCGGCTAGCGGGAGGTACGAGCAGTACTTC. It yields the protein CASSLPASGRYEQYF.

This clonotype was detected only a few times. Written as DNA, the CDR3 is TGCGCCAGCAGCCAAGAACCCCGACAGGGAGGCTATGGCTACACCTTC. Its protein is CASSQEPRQGGYGYTF. This chain uses TRBV4-3 with TRBJ1-2; 7 bases are shared with TRBD1. The CDR3 totals 16 residues. CDR1 is LGHNA, CDR2 YSLEER, per germline. J was trimmed by 4 bases and V by 0 bases; bases with no gene match: 8.

This clonotype was seen a few times. The chain uses TRBV6-2 or TRBV6-3 and TRBJ1-2; weak D call: TRBD1 (5 bases). Deletions cut 5 bases from V and 4 bases from J, with 14 bases between. There are 14 residues in the CDR3. The V gene's germline CDR1 is MNHEY and CDR2 SVGEGT. CDR3 amino acids: CASSIPDRLYGYTF. DNA for the CDR3: TGTGCCAGCAGTATCCCCGACAGACTCTATGGCTACACCTTC.

This clonotype was counted ten times or more. The chain employs TRBV16 and TRBJ1-2, with TRBD1 matching over 9 bases. J was trimmed by 6 bases and V by 1 base; bases with no gene match: 12. From germline, CDR1 is KGHSY and CDR2 FQNENV. This CDR3 has 17 amino acids. CDR3 DNA sequence: TGTGCCAGCAGCCAATTAAGTCCCGGGACAGGGTTGAATGGCTACACCTTC. Translating gives CASSQLSPGTGLNGYTF. Variable domain in full (rest from reference TRBV16 and TRBJ1-2): GEEVAQTPKHLVRGEGQKAKLYCAPIKGHSYVFWYQQVLKNEFKFLISFQNENVFDETGMPKERFSAKCLPNSPCSLEIQATKLEDSAVYFCASSQLSPGTGLNGYTFGSGTRLTVV.

This clonotype occurred many times. The chain links TRBV27 to TRBJ1-5; no clear D. Germline V CDR1 and CDR2: MNHEY, SMNVEV (reference sequence). V was pared by 5 bases and J by 2 bases, with 13 bases between. The CDR3 length is 15 residues. This CDR3 reads CASSVQDGGNQPQHF. CDR3 bases: TGTGCCAGCAGTGTCCAGGACGGGGGCAATCAGCCCCAGCATTTT.

In this sample, this clonotype turned up a few times. The chain links TRBV7-9 to TRBJ2-3; D is undetermined. This CDR3 comprises 15 residues. Germline CDR1 SEHNR, CDR2 FQNEAQ (reference sequence). V lost 5 bases and J lost 2, with 14 bases in between. The CDR3 reads CASSPSGSYTDTQYF. Written as DNA, the CDR3 is TGTGCCAGCAGCCCCTCTGGATCTTACACAGATACGCAGTATTTT.

This clonotype occurred a few times. The rearrangement uses TRBV9 and TRBJ2-3; 9 nucleotides line up with TRBD1. The CDR3 is 14 amino acids. Germline V gene lookup returns CDR1 SGDLS and CDR2 YYNGEE. V was pared by 3 bases and J by 4 bases, with 3 bases of the junction left unmatched. The CDR3 here is CASSAGQGPDTQYF. CDR3 coding DNA: TGTGCCAGCAGCGCTGGACAGGGGCCAGATACGCAGTATTTT.

The chain couples TRBV14 to TRBJ2-3; no reliable D call. Per germline, CDR1 SGHDN and CDR2 FVKESK. This CDR3 is 18 amino acids long. V gave up 0 bases and J gave up 2 bases, with 18 bases separating them. The CDR3 loop is CASSQERDASPTTDTQYF. The DNA for the CDR3 is TGTGCCAGCAGCCAAGAAAGAGACGCCTCACCCACCACAGATACGCAGTATTTT.